Listed below are T cell receptor beta chains from one sample, sequenced in a study of blood T cell repertoires in COVID-19. TCRdb's copy holds only in-frame clones and misses some; the assay was immunoSEQ multiplex PCR. The sample has about 100,000 clones; approximately 80% are singletons. Material for sequencing was peripheral blood. Receptors originate from a man between 70 and 80 years old with active or convalescent COVID-19. The CDR3 runs from the conserved cysteine through the conserved F or W. The D gene is left open where the match is weak. Clone size is shown for a subset of rows, as once, few, many or a class of expanded clone.

D | J | size | V | CDR3 | DNA
. | TRBJ2-1 | . | TRBV12-3/TRBV12-4 | CASSTTSYNEQFF | TGTGCCAGCAGTACGACATCGTACAATGAGCAGTTCTTC
TRBD1 | TRBJ1-1 | . | TRBV10-2 | CASGDRAFGEAFF | TGCGCCAGCGGAGACAGGGCGTTTGGGGAAGCTTTCTTT
TRBD1 | TRBJ2-7 | . | TRBV28 | CASSPTGGRDEQYF | TGTGCCAGCAGTCCGACAGGGGGGCGGGACGAGCAGTACTTC
. | TRBJ1-2 | . | TRBV4-1 | CASSQDNIGQGHRGYTF | TGCGCCAGCAGCCAAGATAATATCGGGCAGGGCCATAGGGGCTACACCTTC
TRBD1 | TRBJ1-2 | . | TRBV10-3 | CAISELTGSPYGYTF | TGTGCCATCAGTGAGTTGACAGGGAGTCCTTATGGCTACACCTTC
. | TRBJ2-1 | . | TRBV6-5 | CASSSPRTVQFF | TGTGCCAGCAGTTCCCCTCGGACAGTGCAGTTCTTC
TRBD1 | TRBJ2-2 | once | TRBV13 | CASSPSTGEIRELFF | TGTGCCAGCAGCCCTTCGACAGGGGAGATCAGGGAGCTGTTTTTT
. | TRBJ1-2 | once | TRBV30 | CAWSGLVGGNGYTF | TGTGCCTGGAGTGGGTTGGTGGGGGGAAATGGCTACACCTTC
TRBD1 | TRBJ2-7 | . | TRBV7-8 | CASSQGELYEQYF | TGTGCCAGCTCTCAGGGGGAACTCTACGAGCAGTACTTC
TRBD1 | TRBJ2-7 | . | TRBV30 | CAFLDRGSYEQYF | TGTGCCTTTTTGGACAGGGGGTCCTACGAGCAGTACTTC
TRBD2 | TRBJ2-5 | . | TRBV7-2 | CASSLWSGGETQYF | TGTGCCAGCAGCTTATGGTCGGGGGGAGAGACCCAGTACTTC
TRBD1 | TRBJ1-2 | . | TRBV19 | CASSGTGWDYGYTF | TGTGCCAGTAGCGGGACAGGATGGGACTATGGCTACACCTTC
. | TRBJ2-3 | . | TRBV7-8 | CASSPVGGAVSTDTQYF | TGTGCCAGCAGCCCCGTAGGGGGGGCTGTTAGCACAGATACGCAGTATTTT
. | TRBJ1-4 | . | TRBV14 | CASSQDRQGGEKLFF | TGTGCCAGCAGCCAAGATCGGCAGGGTGGTGAAAAACTGTTTTTT
. | TRBJ1-1 | few | TRBV20-1 | CSASPDREAFF | TGCAGTGCTAGCCCTGACAGGGAAGCTTTCTTT
TRBD1 | TRBJ2-7 | . | TRBV24-1 | CATSDSRDSPHQPPYF | TGTGCCACCAGTGATTCCCGGGACAGTCCCCACCAACCTCCGTACTTC
TRBD1 | TRBJ1-1 | . | TRBV18 | CASSIRQGWDTEAFF | TGTGCCAGCTCCATACGACAGGGATGGGACACTGAAGCTTTCTTT
. | TRBJ2-3 | . | TRBV12-3/TRBV12-4 | CASSSSVLQPQYF | TGTGCCAGCAGTTCCAGCGTTCTGCAGCCCCAGTATTTT
TRBD2 | TRBJ2-7 | . | TRBV27 | CASRASGGAYEQYF | TGTGCCAGCAGGGCTAGCGGGGGGGCGTACGAGCAGTACTTC
. | TRBJ1-2 | . | TRBV18 | CASSPRGSRTPGYTF | TGTGCCAGCTCACCCCGGGGGTCCCGCACCCCCGGCTACACCTTC
. | TRBJ2-1 | . | TRBV4-1 | CASSQEASGKSYNEQFF | TGCGCCAGCAGCCAAGAGGCCTCGGGGAAGTCCTACAATGAGCAGTTCTTC
TRBD2 | TRBJ2-2 | . | TRBV10-3 | CAISERGREIGGELFF | TGTGCCATCAGTGAACGCGGGCGGGAGATAGGCGGGGAGCTGTTTTTT
. | TRBJ1-5 | . | TRBV3-1/TRBV3-2 | CASSQGSGNQPQHF | TGTGCCAGCAGCCAAGGGTCAGGCAATCAGCCCCAGCATTTT
. | TRBJ2-6 | . | TRBV5-5 | CASSQTRANVLTF | TGTGCCAGCAGCCAGACTCGGGCCAACGTCCTGACTTTC
. | TRBJ2-7 | . | TRBV7-2 | CASSLEDSTYEQYF | TGTGCCAGCAGCTTAGAGGACTCGACCTACGAGCAGTACTTC
. | TRBJ1-5 | . | TRBV18 | CASSPQHNQPQHF | TGTGCCAGCTCACCACAGCACAATCAGCCCCAGCATTTT